Listed here is a single TCR beta chain. Its matching antigen is unknown. The data originate from a study of cytomegalovirus exposure and HLA in healthy donors. Study-level points and caveats: TCR beta V- and J-gene trimming was later associated with a missense DCLRE1C variant. A cluster of highly shared sequence variants was likely a sequencing artifact. Some V segments (TRBV6-2 and TRBV6-3 among them) were excluded as indistinguishable.

The donors (healthy individuals) were bone marrow donors. This CDR3 comprises 12 residues. Trimming removed 6 bases at V and 6 bases at J, with 9 bases between. Looked up from germline, CDR1 is WSHSY and CDR2 is SAAADI. Primers: 60 Vbeta forward and 13 Jbeta reverse. This table comes from immunoSEQ multiplex PCR, and its TCRdb copy is limited to in-frame clones, with some not included. The sample lists 120,000 or so clones, about 80% occurring once. The V gene is TRBV10-2, the J gene TRBJ2-1, with D perhaps TRBD2 (5 bases). Sequences were obtained from PBMCs. This TCR came from a man younger than 45 in good health and CMV-seropositive. CDR3: CASRGLANEQFF. CDR3 coding DNA: TGCGCCAGCAGAGGGCTAGCCAATGAGCAGTTCTTC.